This TCR beta chain was retrieved from a study of T cell responses to AZD1222 COVID-19 vaccine (dated by TCRdb to the early 2020s). With respect to the entire study: AZD1222 recipients with second doses at about 4 weeks or about 12 weeks were pooled, because spike-specific TCR depth and breadth did not differ between schedules. A total of 233 trial participants underwent TCR sequencing, of whom roughly 210 had received two doses of AZD1222 and some 25 had received two doses of the MenACWY control vaccine. Trial participants were enrolled into age subgroups of 18-55, 56-69 and 70-plus years, which contained 148, 28 and 57 TCR-sequenced participants, respectively.

As for this clone: This receptor's antigen is unknown. No per-base quality is available; no much larger clone lies one base away.

According to the germline V gene (reference sequence), CDR1 reads SGHNT and CDR2 reads YYREEE. The CDR3 runs 14 residues from the cysteine to the phenylalanine. Solely the CDR3 DNA is kept, with 42 bases framed from the first base. Germline trimming: 4 bases from V, 5 bases from J; junction bases outside gene matches: 6. Broader findings and caveats from the paper: Because no day 14 peak-response samples were available, the repertoires could be characterized only after the peak T cell response. Reportedly, almost half of the unique spike-specific TCRs recognized epitopes lying outside the regions that are mutated in the B.1.351 and B.1.1.7 variants. Participants were mostly white British, with more females than males. The authors suggested clonal diversity may have been underestimated. Vaccine-associated CD4 TCRs spanned the whole spike protein, with dominant responses in regions 160-218 and 743-854. Spike-specific TCR breadth and depth rose significantly after two AZD1222 doses compared with day 0 and with MenACWY recipients. In the small 56-69-year group, the increase in depth fell short of significance, most likely because of low power. Conclusions about previously exposed vaccinees are limited, since just a handful of AZD1222 recipients were seropositive for SARS-CoV-2 at baseline.

The CDR3 regions of human TCRbeta chains were analyzed by immunosequencing. The paper's data handling went like this. TCRs in the repertoires were matched against a reference library of SARS-CoV-2-specific TCRs that had been generated with the MIRA antigen-specificity platform. Breadth was defined as the fraction of unique TCRs that were SARS-CoV-2-associated, and depth was defined as the fraction of total T cells that were SARS-CoV-2-associated. Using the MIRA data, every spike-specific TCR was mapped to the spike region that the TCR reacted to and assigned to either a CD4 or a CD8 class. Log10-transformed breadth and depth values were compared by one-way ANOVA with Sidak's multiple comparisons tests. The source is immuneACCESS, and TCRdb retained only in-frame sequences with V and J called. Part of the clones is not carried over; for the studies checked, unresolved V genes explain less than half of this, and the remainder is unexplained. V, J and clone size are taken as reported in that table, and D and trimming were inferred from the DNA itself. This sample gives tens of thousands of clones in total; 90% of them show up just once. 2.5% to 3.5% of the sample rests with the top ten.

This specimen's time point label, interpreted: baseline before first vaccination. The vaccinee samples were drawn from two UK trials, COV001 and COV002, one of which was a single-blind randomized controlled phase 2/3 trial testing AZD1222 (ChAdOx1 nCoV-19) in healthy adults. For TCRbeta chain sequencing, PBMC samples were collected from trial participants at day 0 and at day 28 after the second dose. The chain couples TRBV5-4 to TRBJ2-1, with 7 junctional bases fitting TRBD2. This TCR was recovered from an adult in good health. The input for sequencing was peripheral blood, taken on day 0 of AZD1222 vaccination. The nucleotides read TGTGCCAGCAGCCCGGGAGGTGCTAACAATGAGCAGTTCTTC. This yields the protein CASSPGGANNEQFF.